This entry lists 3 T cell receptor beta chains sequenced from one sample in a study of shared clonotypes between healthy human individuals. Selected positively for CCR7 and CD45RO-negative, naive CD8 cells excluded terminally differentiated effector memory CD45RA+ cells. Clones were sequenced by immunoSEQ multiplex PCR, and TCRdb holds only the in-frame ones, with some missing. The sample lists millions of clones; about 95% were seen once. Sequencing was done on a sample of naive CD8+ T cells sorted from blood. The receptors here all came from a man in his late teens or twenties in good health.

The table lists this clone with a count of one. The chain recombines TRBV28 with TRBJ1-5, with a tentative D call TRBD1 (5 bases). Looked up from germline, CDR1 is MDHEN and CDR2 is SYDVKM. The CDR3 covers 16 residues. V shed 5 bases and J shed 3 bases, with 17 bases lying between them. The DNA for the CDR3 is TGTGCCAGCAGTCCCACACGGGGGGGGATCAATCAGCCCCAGCATTTT. Protein sequence: CASSPTRGGINQPQHF.

This chain joins TRBV6-5 and TRBJ1-1; D is possibly TRBD1 (6 bases). The V gene lost 4 bases and the J gene lost 1 base, with 10 bases spanning the gap. This CDR3 contains 14 residues. The germline V gene has CDR1 MNHEY and CDR2 SVGAGI. The CDR3 nucleotides read TGTGCCAGCAGTTTACTACAGGGGAACACTGAAGCTTTCTTT. Translating gives CASSLLQGNTEAFF.

This clone showed up just once. The chain recombines TRBV13 with TRBJ1-2; D remains ambiguous. The V end lost 9 bases, the J end lost 7 bases, and 18 bases lay between the germline ends. This CDR3 contains 13 residues. Germline loops: CDR1 PRHDT, CDR2 FYEKMQ (reference sequence). In DNA, the CDR3 is TGTGCCAGTAGCCTCGGGAACACGGCTGGCTACACCTTC. Translating gives CASSLGNTAGYTF.